Each of the 15 T cell receptor beta chains below was sequenced from the same sample in a study of ipilimumab plus nivolumab after autologous stem cell transplantation. TCRdb's table, derived via immunoSEQ multiplex PCR, lists solely in-frame clones and lacks some. The table lists approximately 80,000 clones, 83% of them singletons. Specimen: PBMCs, collected in a trial of ipilimumab plus nivolumab as post-transplant consolidation. These receptors were collected from a male donor with diffuse large B-cell lymphoma.

The rearrangement joins TRBV7-2 to TRBJ1-6; the match to TRBD1 covers 12 bases. Germline assignment: CDR1 SGHTA and CDR2 FQGNSA. With V trimmed by 6 bases and J by 7 bases, 4 bases remained unmatched. The CDR3 runs 15 residues. The CDR3 spells CASRGTGGTNSPLHF. CDR3 sequence (DNA): TGTGCCAGCAGGGGGACAGGGGGCACGAATTCACCCCTCCACTTT.

V is TRBV15 and J is TRBJ1-6, with a weak D call TRBD1 (6 bases). This CDR3 comprises 15 residues. The germline V and J ends were trimmed by 0 bases and 7 bases, with 10 bases remaining between them. From germline, CDR1 is LNHNV and CDR2 YYDKDF (reference sequence). DNA of the CDR3: TGTGCCACCAGCAGAGATGGACAGAGAAATTCACCCCTCCACTTT. This gives the protein CATSRDGQRNSPLHF.

CDR3: CASSGTGTGTQPQHF. The CDR3 bases are TGTGCCAGCAGCGGGACCGGGACAGGCACTCAGCCCCAGCATTTT. V is TRBV6-6 and J is TRBJ1-5; 8 nucleotides align to TRBD1. The CDR3 extends over 15 amino acids. After removal of 6 bases from V and 6 bases from J, the junction contained 10 bases not matched to a gene. The germline V gene has CDR1 MNHNY and CDR2 SVGAGI (reference sequence).

The rearrangement joins TRBV2 to TRBJ1-4, with 8 bases identical to TRBD1. CDR3 length: 15 residues. Germline lookup yields CDR1 SNHLY and CDR2 FYNNEI. Germline trimming cut 3 bases from V and 4 bases from J; bases unmatched to any gene: 4. CDR3 sequence (DNA): TGTGCCAGCAGTGATGGCACAGGGGGTAATGAAAAACTGTTTTTT. The encoded protein is CASSDGTGGNEKLFF.

This clone was counted between two and nine times. The V call is TRBV6-1, the J call TRBJ2-3, with 10 bases identical to TRBD2. CDR1 MNHNS and CDR2 SASEGT come from the germline V gene. The V gene end was trimmed by 1 base and the J gene end by 5 bases; junction bases not matched to a gene: 15. The CDR3 spans 19 residues. CDR3 bases: TGTGCCAGCAGTGAAGGTCGTAGCGGGGGGACCGTAGTGGTAGATACGCAGTATTTT. Protein: CASSEGRSGGTVVVDTQYF.

The J gene is TRBJ2-5, the V gene TRBV5-1, with D maybe TRBD1 (6 bases). Between the trimmed V and J ends, which lost 4 bases and 5 bases, there was a span of 12 bases. CDR3 length: 13 amino acids. Per the germline V gene, CDR1 is SGHRS and CDR2 is YFSETQ. The CDR3 is CASSLGAFETQYF. The DNA of the CDR3 is TGCGCCAGCAGCCTGGGGGCCTTTGAGACCCAGTACTTC.

The rearrangement uses TRBV6-6 and TRBJ2-5; the D is unclear. V was trimmed by 2 bases and J by 0 bases, leaving 13 bases between them. This CDR3 is built from 16 residues. The germline gives CDR1 MNHNY, CDR2 SVGAGI (reference sequence). Written as DNA, the CDR3 is TGTGCCAGCAGTTACGATATGGCAGGCTACCAAGAGACCCAGTACTTC. It translates to CASSYDMAGYQETQYF.

The J gene is TRBJ2-5, the V gene TRBV28, with D unresolved. This CDR3 spans 12 amino acids. The V end lost 3 bases, the J end lost 5 bases, and 7 bases lay between the germline ends. CDR1 MDHEN and CDR2 SYDVKM come from the germline V gene. The CDR3 sequence is CASSLVRETQYF. DNA of the CDR3: TGTGCCAGCAGTTTGGTCCGGGAGACCCAGTACTTC.

CDR3 region: CASSYQEVSEAFF. The CDR3 DNA reads TGTGCCAGCAGTTATCAAGAGGTATCTGAAGCTTTCTTT. The chain recombines TRBV6-1 with TRBJ1-1; D remains ambiguous. Germline lookup yields CDR1 MNHNS and CDR2 SASEGT. V lost 5 bases, J lost 6 bases, and 13 bases lay in between. CDR3 length: 13 amino acids.

This clone was counted a single time. The CDR3 bases are TGTGCCAGCAGCGGAGGACAGGGAGGAAACACCATATATTTT. Protein: CASSGGQGGNTIYF. The chain recombines TRBV9 with TRBJ2-2, with TRBD1 matching 8 bases. The end of the DNA fits TRBJ1-3 better, so the J call may be wrong. Germline values: CDR1 SGDLS, CDR2 YYNGEE. There are 14 residues in the CDR3.

Here the CDR3 DNA reads TGTGCCAGCAGTCAACAGGGGGCCACTGAAGCTTTCTTT. Its protein is CASSQQGATEAFF. The V and J genes are TRBV6-5 and TRBJ1-1; TRBD1 matches at 9 bases. The V gene end was trimmed by 5 bases and the J gene end by 4 bases; junction bases not matched to a gene: 2. CDR3 length equals 13 residues. Germline CDR1 MNHEY, CDR2 SVGAGI.

The chain is built from TRBV5-1 and TRBJ2-3; 11 positions match TRBD2. The length of the CDR3 is 18 residues. Losses at the gene ends were 3 bases for V and 3 bases for J; bases not matched to a gene: 12. The germline CDR1 and CDR2 sequences are SGHRS and YFSETQ. The CDR3 bases are TGCGCCAGCAGCTCCCGGACCTTGACTAGCGGGGAAACAGATACGCAGTATTTT. Protein sequence: CASSSRTLTSGETDTQYF.

The rearrangement uses TRBV4-1 and TRBJ2-5, with TRBD2 matching 11 bases. With 4 bases clipped from V and 2 bases from J, the junction kept 3 bases outside the gene matches. CDR1 and CDR2 from the germline V gene are MGHRA and YSYEKL. This CDR3 is 15 amino acids long. CDR3 in amino acids: CASSPGTSGQETQYF. CDR3 nucleotide sequence: TGCGCCAGCAGCCCCGGGACTAGCGGACAAGAGACCCAGTACTTC.

The chain employs TRBV7-2 and TRBJ2-1, with 10 bases lining up with TRBD1. Germline lookup yields CDR1 SGHTA and CDR2 FQGNSA. V lost 5 bases and J lost 9; bases outside the gene matches: 7. The CDR3 is 14 residues long. The CDR3 is CASSIGQGEGEQFF. The CDR3 DNA reads TGTGCCAGCAGCATCGGACAGGGGGAGGGTGAGCAGTTCTTC.

The chain employs TRBV7-3 and TRBJ1-6, with no clear D. V dropped 2 bases and J dropped 9 bases, with 8 bases sitting between them. The CDR3 loop spans 13 amino acids. The germline V gene encodes CDR1 SGHTA and CDR2 FQGTGA. Here the CDR3 reads CASSLDYLSPLHF. As DNA, the CDR3 is TGTGCCAGCAGCTTAGATTACCTTTCACCCCTCCACTTT.